The 26 T cell receptor beta chains given below trace back to one sample, sequenced in a study of CD8 T cells in Susac syndrome. Random hexamers served to reverse transcribe about 0.5 to 1 ug RNA. One entry per CDR3 protein results from TCRdb running MiXCR on the immunoSEQ multiplex PCR reads. Here the sample spans about 300,000 distinct CDR3 sequences, 75% to 90% being singletons. Sequenced material: CD8+ T cells from PBMCs. The receptors originated from a human donor with multiple sclerosis.

The chain links TRBV5-4 to TRBJ1-4; 11 bases fit TRBD1. Germline values: CDR1 SGHNT, CDR2 YYREEE (reference sequence). The V segment lost 4 bases and the J segment 8 bases; nucleotides outside the gene matches: 1. CDR3 length: 13 residues. CDR3 residues: CASSGTGGEKLFF. As DNA, the CDR3 is TGTGCCAGCAGCGGGACAGGGGGAGAAAAACTGTTTTTT. Full variable domain (outside the CDR3, taken from reference TRBV5-4 and TRBJ1-4): ETGVTQSPTHLIKTRGQQVTLRCSSQSGHNTVSWYQQALGQGPQFIFQYYREEENGRGNFPPRFSGLQFPNYSSELNVNALELDDSALYLCASSGTGGEKLFFGSGTQLSVL.

The J gene is TRBJ2-1, the V gene TRBV28; D may be TRBD1 (6 bases). The CDR3 length is 17 residues. Germline V gives CDR1 MDHEN, CDR2 SYDVKM. The ends were cut back, 4 bases at V and 3 bases at J, with 19 bases in the middle. The CDR3 spells CASSSQAQGPFYNEQFF. The CDR3 DNA sequence: TGTGCCAGCAGTTCCCAAGCACAGGGACCATTCTACAATGAGCAGTTCTTC.

The chain couples TRBV6-2 or TRBV6-3 to TRBJ2-5; D not resolved. Trimming cost V 2 bases and J 1 base, with 2 bases left between them. The CDR3 sequence is 12 residues long. CDR1 is MNHEY and CDR2 is SVGEGT in the germline V gene. The CDR3 coding sequence is TGTGCCAGCAGTTACACCCAAGAGACCCAGTACTTC. Encoded protein: CASSYTQETQYF.

The J gene is TRBJ2-1, the V gene TRBV11-1, with 12 bases matching TRBD2. The ends lost 3 bases at V and 6 bases at J; junction bases unmatched: 18. The CDR3 has 20 amino acids. CDR1 is SGHAT, CDR2 FQDESV, per germline (reference sequence). The CDR3 nucleotides read TGTGCCAGCAGCTTTGGGCGACAGGGGCTTGGACTAGCGGGATTCAATGAGCAGTTCTTC. This codes for CASSFGRQGLGLAGFNEQFF.

The chain recombines TRBV19 with TRBJ2-1, with TRBD1 matching over 7 bases. J was trimmed by 4 bases and V by 3 bases; bases with no gene match: 6. The germline gives CDR1 LNHDA, CDR2 SQIVND (reference sequence). The CDR3 is made up of 15 amino acids. CDR3 sequence: CASSIANRGYNEQFF. CDR3 DNA sequence: TGTGCCAGTAGTATTGCGAACAGGGGTTACAATGAGCAGTTCTTC.

This rearrangement joins TRBV11-1 to TRBJ2-3; 7 positions match TRBD2. Germline CDR1 is SGHAT and CDR2 is FQDESV (reference sequence). With 5 bases clipped from V and 3 bases from J, the junction kept 23 bases outside the gene matches. The CDR3 loop spans 20 amino acids. CDR3 amino acids: CASSGAGGDSRETGTDTQYF. CDR3 bases: TGTGCCAGCAGCGGAGCGGGCGGGGACTCGCGGGAGACTGGTACAGATACGCAGTATTTT.

V gene TRBV30 combines with J gene TRBJ2-7; 8 positions match TRBD1. CDR1 and CDR2 from the germline V gene are GTSNPN and SVGIG (reference sequence). With 1 base clipped from V and 3 bases from J, the junction kept 2 bases outside the gene matches. The CDR3 contains 13 residues. This CDR3 reads CAWSGGTGYEQYF. CDR3 DNA sequence: TGTGCCTGGAGTGGGGGGACAGGCTACGAGCAGTACTTC. The entire variable domain, with the rest obtained from reference TRBV30 and TRBJ2-7, is as follows: SQTIHQWPATLVQPVGSPLSLECTVEGTSNPNLYWYRQAAGRGLQLLFYSVGIGQISSEVPQNLSASRPQDRQFILSSKKLLLSDSGFYLCAWSGGTGYEQYFGPGTRLTVT.

The chain couples TRBV5-1 to TRBJ1-2; 10 nucleotides line up with TRBD1. This CDR3 has 17 residues. CDR1 is SGHRS, CDR2 YFSETQ, per germline. V was pared by 0 bases and J by 8 bases, with 13 bases of the junction left unmatched. In nucleotides, the CDR3 is TGCGCCAGCAGCTTGGGGACAGGGGGTACCTCCTCGTTAGGCTACACCTTC. Translation: CASSLGTGGTSSLGYTF.

The V call is TRBV4-2, the J call TRBJ2-3; no clear D. CDR1 and CDR2 from the germline V gene are LGHNA and YNFKEQ. CDR3 length: 14 residues. Trimming took 3 bases from V and 1 from J, leaving 8 bases between them. The CDR3 nucleotides read TGTGCCAGCAGCCAGGCCATGGGCACAGATACGCAGTATTTT. It is translated as CASSQAMGTDTQYF.

The chain has TRBV28 and TRBJ2-5, with unresolved D. From germline, CDR1 is MDHEN and CDR2 SYDVKM. The length of the CDR3 is 12 residues. The V and J ends lost 4 bases and 2 bases respectively, with 5 bases between them. DNA for the CDR3: TGTGCCAGCAGTTCTCCACAAGAGACCCAGTACTTC. Translation gives CASSSPQETQYF.

The chain uses TRBV11-2 and TRBJ2-3; D possibly corresponds to TRBD1 (6 bases). Germline values: CDR1 SGHAT, CDR2 FQNNGV. This CDR3 is 14 amino acids long. The V end lost 6 bases, the J end lost 6 bases, and 16 bases lay between the germline ends. As DNA, the CDR3 is TGTGCCAGCAGTTTACAGGGTAACCAGGATACGCAGTATTTT. Amino acids: CASSLQGNQDTQYF. Filled out from reference TRBV11-2 and TRBJ2-3, the complete variable domain reads EAGVAQSPRYKIIEKRQSVAFWCNPISGHATLYWYQQILGQGPKLLIQFQNNGVVDDSQLPKDRFSAERLKGVDSTLKIQPAKLEDSAVYLCASSLQGNQDTQYFGPGTRLTVL.

The genes are TRBV9 and TRBJ2-7; 10 positions match TRBD2. The trim removed 3 bases at V and 7 bases at J, leaving 13 bases unmatched. The CDR3 loop spans 16 amino acids. Germline values: CDR1 SGDLS, CDR2 YYNGEE. The CDR3 DNA sequence: TGTGCCAGCAGCGCTGAAGGGACTAGCGTGTCCTGGGAGCAGTACTTC. Translated: CASSAEGTSVSWEQYF.

The V gene is TRBV2, the J gene TRBJ2-7; 10 nucleotides agree with TRBD1. The V gene end was trimmed by 1 base and the J gene end by 4 bases; junction bases not matched to a gene: 1. The CDR3 spans 14 residues. Germline V gives CDR1 SNHLY, CDR2 FYNNEI. The CDR3 region is CASSEGGQGYEQYF. The CDR3 DNA reads TGTGCCAGCAGTGAAGGGGGACAGGGGTACGAGCAGTACTTC.

V usage is TRBV7-6 and J usage is TRBJ2-7; no clear D. There are 13 residues in the CDR3. Trimming took off 0 bases at V and 3 bases at J, with 6 bases between the two ends. CDR1 is SGHVS and CDR2 is FNYEAQ in the germline V gene. The CDR3 is CASSLATGYEQYF. In DNA form, the CDR3 reads TGTGCCAGCAGCTTAGCCACGGGCTACGAGCAGTACTTC. Full variable domain (rest looked up from reference TRBV7-6 and TRBJ2-7): GAGVSQSPRYKVTKRGQDVALRCDPISGHVSLYWYRQALGQGPEFLTYFNYEAQQDKSGLPNDRFSAERPEGSISTLTIQRTEQRDSAMYRCASSLATGYEQYFGPGTRLTVT.

This clonotype was seen only once. The gene calls are TRBV6-2 or TRBV6-3 and TRBJ2-5, with 8 bases lining up with TRBD2. The CDR3 spans 17 residues. From germline, CDR1 is MNHEY and CDR2 SVGEGT. The V and J ends lost 7 bases and 4 bases, in that order; junction bases with no gene match: 17. This CDR3 reads CASTPVRLARVGETQYF. The CDR3 bases are TGTGCCAGCACCCCAGTAAGACTAGCGAGAGTAGGAGAGACCCAGTACTTC.

This sequence joins TRBV7-9 and TRBJ2-7; D perhaps matches TRBD1 (5 bases). Trimming pared 5 bases from V and 6 bases from J, leaving 20 bases between. The germline V gene has CDR1 SEHNR and CDR2 FQNEAQ (reference sequence). The CDR3 length is 15 residues. CDR3 loop: CASSPTDRPSGEQYF. The CDR3 DNA reads TGTGCCAGCAGCCCGACCGACAGACCCTCGGGCGAGCAGTACTTC. The full variable domain, completed using reference TRBV7-9 and TRBJ2-7, is DTGVSQNPRHKITKRGQNVTFRCDPISEHNRLYWYRQTLGQGPEFLTYFQNEAQLEKSRLLSDRFSAERPKGSFSTLEIQRTEQGDSAMYLCASSPTDRPSGEQYFGPGTRLTVT.

The chain carries TRBV3-1 and TRBJ1-1, with D maybe TRBD1 (6 bases). The germline CDR1 and CDR2 sequences are LGHDT and YNNKEL (reference sequence). V lost 0 bases to trimming and J lost 3 bases, with 11 bases between them. This CDR3 has 15 amino acids. The CDR3 protein is CASSQDIQGYTEAFF. CDR3 DNA: TGTGCCAGCAGCCAAGACATCCAGGGGTACACTGAAGCTTTCTTT.

The chain uses TRBV27 and TRBJ2-7; 10 bases match TRBD2. Trimming removed 7 bases from V and 3 bases from J; junction bases left unmatched: 12. The CDR3 contains 16 residues. Germline V CDR1 and CDR2: MNHEY, SMNVEV (reference sequence). CDR3 DNA sequence: TGTGCCAGCAATCCCGAGCGGGAGGGTTGGGGCTACGAGCAGTACTTC. This sequence encodes CASNPEREGWGYEQYF.

The gene calls are TRBV4-3 and TRBJ2-3; D is ambiguous. The V end lost 0 bases, the J end lost 4 bases, and 14 bases lay between the germline ends. The germline CDR1 and CDR2 sequences are LGHNA and YSLEER. The CDR3 length is 16 residues. The DNA for the CDR3 is TGCGCCAGCAGCCAAGATACTGGCGACGTCCCAGATACGCAGTATTTT. This codes for CASSQDTGDVPDTQYF.

This clonotype occurred once. J is TRBJ2-7 and V is TRBV6-2 or TRBV6-3, with 7 nucleotides matching TRBD1. Germline trimming cut 6 bases from V and 4 bases from J; bases unmatched to any gene: 12. This CDR3 has 15 residues. Germline-derived CDR1 and CDR2 are MNHEY and SVGEGT. The CDR3 reads CASSPDRAPGYEQYF. Written as DNA, the CDR3 is TGTGCCAGCAGCCCAGACAGGGCCCCAGGATACGAGCAGTACTTC.

This sequence joins TRBV7-9 and TRBJ2-3, with D maybe TRBD2 (6 bases). V lost 5 bases and J lost 3, with 15 bases in between. There are 15 residues in the CDR3. Germline V gene data show CDR1 as SEHNR and CDR2 as FQNEAQ (reference sequence). CDR3 nucleotides: TGTGCCAGCAGCCCATTGGGGGGTAAAACAGATACGCAGTATTTT. Translating it yields CASSPLGGKTDTQYF.

The V gene is TRBV12-3 or TRBV12-4, the J gene TRBJ2-7; D may correspond to TRBD1 or TRBD2 (5 bases each). The CDR3 is 12 residues long. Trimming took off 8 bases at V and 6 bases at J, with 14 bases between the two ends. CDR3 protein: CASSSGPTEQYF. In nucleotides, the CDR3 is TGTGCCAGCTCTTCGGGGCCCACCGAGCAGTACTTC.

The chain employs TRBV7-8 and TRBJ1-5; D unresolved. The CDR3 is 14 amino acids. The V gene lost 4 bases and the J gene lost 5 bases, with 12 bases spanning the gap. The V gene's germline CDR1 is SGHVS and CDR2 FQNEAQ. The CDR3 reads CASSSHFGDQPQHF. The CDR3 DNA follows: TGTGCCAGCAGCTCCCACTTCGGGGATCAGCCCCAGCATTTT.

This chain links TRBV3-1 with TRBJ1-1, with no clear D. This CDR3 contains 16 residues. Germline V gene data show CDR1 as LGHDT and CDR2 as YNNKEL (reference sequence). The V and J ends lost 3 bases and 10 bases respectively, with 24 bases between them. Here the CDR3 DNA reads TGTGCCAGCAGCCAGGTTCGGACTTTCACTCGTGTTGGAGCTTTCTTT. This translates into CASSQVRTFTRVGAFF.

The gene calls are TRBV20-1 and TRBJ2-3; D is ambiguous. Deletions cut 2 bases from V and 6 bases from J, with 24 bases between. Germline lookup yields CDR1 DFQATT and CDR2 SNEGSKA (reference sequence). The CDR3 runs to 17 residues. The CDR3 is CSARPSPSEPAADTQYF. CDR3 in DNA: TGCAGTGCTAGACCCTCTCCCTCCGAACCCGCTGCGGATACGCAGTATTTT.

The chain is built from TRBV23-1 and TRBJ2-2, with 7 bases aligning to TRBD2. TRBV23-1 has ORF status, its function being uncertain. This CDR3 region has 17 residues. The J segment lost 2 bases and the V segment lost 2 bases, leaving 8 bases of the junction unmatched. The CDR3 region is CASSQGPSGLNTGELFF. The CDR3 bases are TGCGCCAGCAGTCAAGGACCTAGCGGACTAAACACCGGGGAGCTGTTTTTT.